This TCR beta chain appears in the sequencing data of a study of blood T cell repertoires in COVID-19. Overall study context: The analysed material was cDNA or gDNA that came from T cells, B-cell-depleted T cells, or PBMCs.

In the authors' workflow: How many nucleated cells were present was estimated from reference gene primer amplification. Clones were read by immunoSEQ multiplex PCR, and TCRdb kept only the in-frame ones, dropping some. D and trimming come from the DNA, and the V and J calls and clone size come from that table. This sample has roughly 330,000 clones, with around nine tenths found just once. Residents of about two dozen US areas, aged roughly 18 to 89 years, made up the participants. Sequences were obtained from PBMCs or T cells enriched from blood (not recorded which). This TCR was sampled from a woman under 40 who had recovered from COVID-19.

The CDR3 region is CASAAGALYEQYF. The CDR3, as DNA: TGTGCCAGCGCCGCGGGGGCTCTATACGAGCAGTACTTC. This chain uses TRBV6-5 with TRBJ2-7, with a weak D call TRBD2 (7 bases). Trimming took off 8 bases at V and 4 bases at J, with 15 bases between the two ends. The CDR3 runs to 13 residues. From germline, CDR1 is MNHEY and CDR2 SVGAGI.